This T cell receptor beta chain comes out of a study of human T cells and chemical hapten exposure. This clonotype was observed a single time. Antigen: not known. Germline and junction disagree at one end, which may indicate a read error. The library tagged individual cDNA molecules with unique molecular identifiers. In TCRdb, the RACE reads were re-called with MiXCR into one record per CDR3 protein. The sample yields 75,000 to 100,000 distinct CDR3 sequences, about 10% seen once. Study-wide results and limits: TCRs at a frequency above 1 in 1000 stayed unchanged with DPC sensitization. Controls had significantly fewer large CDR3 similarity clusters than were formed by expanded TCRs.

As to time point: patch test 1, 2 weeks after DPC sensitization. The treatment is: therapeutic diphenylcyclopropenone sensitization with weekly scalp DPC. The study drew its donors from alopecia patients who were 18 to 70 years old and suitable for DPC. Germline values: CDR1 SNHLY, CDR2 FYNNEI. This CDR3 has 12 residues. The chain joins TRBV2 to TRBJ1-5; D gene uncertain. This specimen was whole blood, taken in connection with sensitization to the hapten diphenylcyclopropenone (DPC). The TCR sequence derives from a man aged 40-49 years with alopecia areata. Some clones in this sample may be carry-over from other donors' samples. Here the CDR3 DNA reads TGTGCCAGCAACCCCGGCAATCAGCCCCAGCAATTT. It encodes CASNPGNQPQQF.